The clone carrying this TCR beta chain showed up just a few times. Its antigen is still unknown. The sample belongs to a study of T-cell reconstitution after alpha-beta-depleted transplantation in children. Study-wide points: Expanded graft clones numbering several hundred reportedly gave rise to alpha-beta T cells about two months after transplant. Among T cells one year after transplant, newly produced cells accounted for most counts and diversity.

Using unique molecular identifiers, the investigators prepared the TCRbeta library. Via MiXCR, TCRdb re-called the PCR reads, giving one row per CDR3 protein. The table shows 450,000 to 550,000 distinct CDR3 sequences, with roughly 10% occurring only once. This CDR3 has 18 amino acids. The V segment lost 4 bases and the J segment 0 bases; nucleotides outside the gene matches: 8. In germline, CDR1 is LGHNA, CDR2 YNFKEQ. The receptor was isolated from a female patient aged 2 to 10 who had a stem cell transplant for aplastic anemia, so the T cells may come from the graft donor. Source: PBMCs, mostly from graft donor cells, taken 180 days after TCRalphabeta/CD19-depleted stem cell transplant. The rearrangement uses TRBV4-2 and TRBJ2-6; 8 bases agree with TRBD1. The CDR3 loop is CASSRSWTGRSGANVLTF. The CDR3 nucleotides read TGTGCCAGCAGCCGCTCCTGGACAGGGCGCTCTGGGGCCAACGTCCTGACTTTC.